These 9 T cell receptor beta chains came from one sample sequenced in a study of T cells after somatic rescue of genetic block. Only in-frame clones appear in the TCRdb table, and some are missing; sequencing was by immunoSEQ multiplex PCR. The sample records 110,000 or so clones, under 95% being singletons. The sequenced sample consisted of peripheral blood mononuclear cells (PBMCs). The receptor set was obtained from a young woman.

The chain combines TRBV19 with TRBJ1-5; D gene unclear. Germline V gene data show CDR1 as LNHDA and CDR2 as SQIVND (reference sequence). CDR3 length: 14 amino acids. Trimming shortened V by 7 bases and J by 9 bases, and 19 bases separated the two germline ends. CDR3 region: CASTTTDGARPQHF. CDR3 nucleotides: TGTGCCAGTACCACTACCGACGGTGCAAGGCCCCAGCATTTT. Combining the CDR3 with reference TRBV19 and TRBJ1-5 gives the whole variable domain DGGITQSPKYLFRKEGQNVTLSCEQNLNHDAMYWYRQDPGQGLRLIYYSQIVNDFQKGDIAEGYSVSREKKESFPLTVTSAQKNPTAFYLCASTTTDGARPQHFGDGTRLSIL.

The chain has TRBV7-8 and TRBJ2-5; 9 bases map to TRBD2. CDR1 SGHVS and CDR2 FQNEAQ come from the germline V gene. Trimming removed 3 bases from V and 5 bases from J; junction bases left unmatched: 4. The CDR3 runs to 14 residues. In DNA form, the CDR3 reads TGTGCCAGCAGCTTGGCTAGCGGGGTCGAGACCCAGTACTTC. It encodes CASSLASGVETQYF.

This clone appeared a few times. The rearrangement joins TRBV2 to TRBJ1-2; 7 bases map to TRBD1. V shed 3 bases, J shed 3 bases, and the junction held 13 bases outside the gene matches. The CDR3 is made up of 17 amino acids. Germline loops: CDR1 SNHLY, CDR2 FYNNEI. The CDR3 region has the DNA TGTGCCAGCAGTGATAGGACAGGAGTGTCTACCCACTATGGCTACACCTTC. It is translated as CASSDRTGVSTHYGYTF.

The genes are TRBV19 and TRBJ1-2; possibly TRBD1 for D (6 bases). V lost 4 bases and J 6 bases, leaving 9 bases between the germline ends. This CDR3 is 12 amino acids long. Germline CDR1 is LNHDA and CDR2 is SQIVND (reference sequence). CDR3: CASSTGVDGYTF. DNA of the CDR3: TGTGCCAGTAGTACAGGGGTAGATGGCTACACCTTC.

The chain joins TRBV5-1 to TRBJ2-1; D gene ambiguous. The germline V and J ends were trimmed by 4 bases and 5 bases, with 16 bases remaining between them. Germline CDR1 SGHRS, CDR2 YFSETQ. This CDR3 is built from 15 residues. The CDR3 bases are TGCGCCAGCAGCCTATCCGGACGATCAGACAATGAGCAGTTCTTC. Translating gives CASSLSGRSDNEQFF.

The sample holds a few counts of this clone. The CDR3 reads CSVKRGESEAFF. DNA of the CDR3: TGCAGCGTCAAAAGGGGGGAGTCTGAAGCTTTCTTT. The chain has TRBV29-1 and TRBJ1-1; D perhaps matches TRBD1 (6 bases). The V end was cut by 6 bases, the J end by 6 bases, with 14 bases between. The CDR3 runs to 12 residues. Per the germline V gene, CDR1 is SQVTM and CDR2 is ANQGSEA. The full variable domain, completed using reference TRBV29-1 and TRBJ1-1, is SAVISQKPSRDICQRGTSLTIQCQVDSQVTMMFWYRQQPGQSLTLIATANQGSEATYESGFVIDKFPISRPNLTFSTLTVSNMSPEDSSIYLCSVKRGESEAFFGQGTRLTVV.

V usage is TRBV6-6 and J usage is TRBJ2-1; D not certain. Looked up from germline, CDR1 is MNHNY and CDR2 is SVGAGI (reference sequence). V lost 9 bases and J lost 8, with 11 bases in between. The CDR3 runs 11 residues. CDR3 coding DNA: TGTGCCAGTTTATCCGGCGATGAGCAGTTCTTC. Encoded protein: CASLSGDEQFF.

J is TRBJ1-4 and V is TRBV5-1; D unclear. Germline V CDR1 and CDR2: SGHRS, YFSETQ. The CDR3 is 14 amino acids. The ends were cut back, 1 base at V and 8 bases at J, with 12 bases in the middle. CDR3 loop: CASSLRPGREKLFF. The CDR3 DNA sequence: TGCGCCAGCAGCTTGCGCCCGGGGAGGGAAAAACTGTTTTTT.

The rearrangement uses TRBV2 and TRBJ1-1, with no clear D. CDR3 length: 12 residues. CDR1 is SNHLY, CDR2 FYNNEI, per germline. The germline V and J ends were trimmed by 3 bases and 3 bases, with 5 bases remaining between them. The DNA for the CDR3 is TGTGCCAGCAGTGACCCGGACACTGAAGCTTTCTTT. The encoded protein is CASSDPDTEAFF.